This TCR beta chain was found in a study of T cells in localized non-small cell lung cancer. Clones were sequenced by immunoSEQ multiplex PCR, and TCRdb holds only the in-frame ones, with some missing. The sample has just under 1,500 clones; more than 25% are singletons. There are 15 residues in the CDR3. Trimming took 1 base from V and 7 from J; bases not matched to a gene: 5. The germline CDR1 and CDR2 sequences are MNHGY and SAAAGT. The V and J genes are TRBV6-8 and TRBJ1-4, with 8 bases matching TRBD1. Sequenced here: normal lung tissue next to the tumor, sampled before any cancer treatment. The clonotype comes from a man aged 35-69 years with stage II squamous cell lung carcinoma. DNA of the CDR3: TGTGCCAGCAGTTACTGGGACAGGATAGGTGAAAAACTGTTTTTT. Residues: CASSYWDRIGEKLFF.